One TCR beta chain is described in this entry. Its antigen remains unknown. With 60 Vbeta and 13 Jbeta primers, the PCR was carried out. The method was immunoSEQ multiplex PCR; TCRdb's version includes in-frame clones alone and lacks a portion of them. The sample's table shows approximately 150,000 clones. These data are taken from a study of cytomegalovirus exposure and HLA in healthy donors. Study-wide results and limits: Most TCR sequences were seen very rarely across donors, but some public TCRs occurred in many. Earlier results showed most TCR beta V segments being productive about 90% or about 30% of the time.

Specimen: PBMCs. This receptor was taken from a woman between 18 and 30 years old in good health and CMV-seronegative.

This CDR3 reads CASSLRDEQYF. The CDR3 nucleotides read TGTGCCAGCAGTTTGAGAGACGAGCAGTACTTC. J is TRBJ2-7 and V is TRBV6-5, with D unresolved. The length of the CDR3 is 11 residues. In germline, CDR1 is MNHEY, CDR2 SVGAGI. V was trimmed by 4 bases and J by 5 bases, leaving 6 bases between them.